The TCR beta chain under discussion was sequenced for a study of cytomegalovirus exposure and HLA in healthy donors. This clone was seen a few times. It was with 60 Vbeta and 13 Jbeta primers that the PCR ran. The data were produced by immunoSEQ multiplex PCR, yet TCRdb's version contains in-frame clones alone and is incomplete. The data hold over 200,000 clones, with 80% to 90% observed a single time. V lost 4 bases and J lost 5; bases outside the gene matches: 6. This CDR3 has 14 amino acids. CDR1 and CDR2 (germline): SGHRS, YFSETQ. The chain is built from TRBV5-1 and TRBJ2-5; 9 bases align to TRBD1. This receptor was taken from a young woman in good health and CMV-seronegative. Input material: PBMCs. CDR3 loop: CASSVGQGGETQYF. The CDR3 nucleotides read TGCGCCAGCAGCGTGGGACAGGGAGGCGAGACCCAGTACTTC. Using reference TRBV5-1 and TRBJ2-5 for the parts outside the CDR3, the full variable domain is KAGVTQTPRYLIKTRGQQVTLSCSPISGHRSVSWYQQTPGQGLQFLFEYFSETQRNKGNFPGRFSGRQFSNSRSEMNVSTLELGDSALYLCASSVGQGGETQYFGPGTRLLVL.